The source of this TCR beta chain is a study of blood T cell repertoires in COVID-19. The V gene lost 4 bases and the J gene lost 1 base, with 2 bases spanning the gap. Germline-derived CDR1 and CDR2 are SGDLS and YYNGEE. The CDR3 contains 11 residues. The data were produced by immunoSEQ multiplex PCR, yet TCRdb's version contains in-frame clones alone and is incomplete. Of approximately 300,000 clones in the sample, about 90% are singletons; the top ten hold around 6%. J is TRBJ1-2 and V is TRBV9; unclear D gene. This receptor was identified in a woman aged 25 to 39 who had recovered from COVID-19. The sequenced sample consisted of PBMCs or T cells enriched from blood (not recorded which). The CDR3, as DNA: TGTGCCAGCAGCCTTAACTATGGCTACACCTTC. Its translation is CASSLNYGYTF.